What follows are 26 T cell receptor beta chains derived from one specimen sequenced in a study of response to subunit inactivated influenza vaccine. Using its own MiXCR run on the RT-PCR reads, TCRdb lists one record per CDR3 protein. The sample contains some 480,000 distinct CDR3 sequences, over 9.5% of which appear only once. The specimen was PBMCs from blood, collected around seven weeks after vaccination. The source is a man aged 45-65 years who received an inactivated influenza vaccine.

The gene calls are TRBV27 and TRBJ1-5; 7 bases are a match to TRBD1. CDR3 length: 15 amino acids. CDR1 is MNHEY and CDR2 is SMNVEV in the germline V gene (reference sequence). V lost 6 bases, J lost 6 bases, and 11 bases stayed unmatched. The CDR3 loop is CASSPGQAHGQPQHF. CDR3 bases: TGTGCCAGCAGCCCCGGACAGGCCCACGGTCAGCCCCAGCATTTT.

The rearrangement joins TRBV20-1 to TRBJ2-5, with D uncertain. The ends were cut back, 3 bases at V and 2 bases at J, with 25 bases in the middle. In germline, CDR1 is DFQATT, CDR2 SNEGSKA (reference sequence). CDR3 length: 18 amino acids. DNA of the CDR3: TGCAGTGCTAGCCCTCTCGGCGGATCGGAACCCCAACAAGAGACCCAGTACTTC. Amino acid sequence: CSASPLGGSEPQQETQYF.

This chain joins TRBV20-1 and TRBJ2-3, with D unresolved. CDR3 size: 10 residues. With 6 bases removed from V and 3 bases from J, the gap between germline ends came to 4 bases. Per germline, CDR1 DFQATT and CDR2 SNEGSKA (reference sequence). CDR3 bases: TGCAGTGCGCCAACAGATACGCAGTATTTT. Protein product: CSAPTDTQYF.

The table lists this clonotype with many counts. The chain joins TRBV5-4 to TRBJ2-2; TRBD1 matches 9 bases. The CDR3 consists of 14 residues. Germline V gives CDR1 SGHNT, CDR2 YYREEE (reference sequence). Trimming at V came to 4 bases and at J to 6 bases, leaving 4 bases not matched to a gene. The chain's CDR3 is CASSRDRVAGELFF. The CDR3 DNA is TGTGCCAGCAGCCGGGACAGGGTGGCCGGGGAGCTGTTTTTT.

This clonotype showed up just a few times. The chain joins TRBV5-5 to TRBJ2-1; 9 positions agree with TRBD1. Germline V lookup: CDR1 SGHKS, CDR2 YYEKEE (reference sequence). The V and J ends lost 4 bases and 5 bases, in that order; junction bases with no gene match: 7. CDR3 length: 15 amino acids. This CDR3 reads CASSPGTGFDNEQFF. In DNA form, the CDR3 reads TGTGCCAGCAGCCCCGGGACAGGGTTCGACAATGAGCAGTTCTTC.

The rearrangement joins TRBV5-1 to TRBJ2-1, with 7 positions matching TRBD2. Germline assignment: CDR1 SGHRS and CDR2 YFSETQ. CDR3 length: 15 amino acids. V dropped 0 bases and J dropped 4; count of bases not matched to a gene: 4. The CDR3 is CASSLESSGYNEQFF. The DNA for the CDR3 is TGCGCCAGCAGCTTGGAAAGTAGCGGGTACAATGAGCAGTTCTTC.

On this clonotype: Relative to the germline gene, one junction end is altered; a read error may explain this. The rearrangement joins TRBV10-2 to TRBJ2-7; 12 positions match TRBD2. Germline loops: CDR1 WSHSY, CDR2 SAAADI. The CDR3 extends over 15 amino acids. CDR3 bases: TGCGCCAGCACTGAGACTAGCGGGAGTCACTACGAGCAGTACTTC. This translates into CASTETSGSHYEQYF.

There are a few counts of this clonotype. The gene calls are TRBV7-2 and TRBJ2-5, with 8 bases lining up with TRBD1. V lost 2 bases, J lost 2 bases, and 4 bases stayed unmatched. The CDR3 runs 15 residues. Per germline, CDR1 SGHTA and CDR2 FQGNSA. In DNA form, the CDR3 reads TGTGCCAGCAGCTTACAGGGGGCGGGTCAAGAGACCCAGTACTTC. This gives the protein CASSLQGAGQETQYF.

This clonotype occurred a few times. This chain joins TRBV3-1 and TRBJ1-5; the D is unclear. V dropped 1 base and J dropped 5 bases, with 3 bases sitting between them. The CDR3 sequence is 12 residues long. CDR1 and CDR2 from the germline V gene are LGHDT and YNNKEL (reference sequence). The CDR3 DNA reads as TGTGCCAGCAGCCAAGGGTATCAGCCCCAGCATTTT. Protein: CASSQGYQPQHF.

This chain connects TRBV4-1 to TRBJ1-5, with D perhaps TRBD1 (5 bases). CDR1 MGHRA and CDR2 YSYEKL come from the germline V gene. V gave up 6 bases and J gave up 0 bases, with 15 bases separating them. The CDR3 runs to 16 residues. In DNA form, the CDR3 reads TGCGCCAGCAGTTGGGGGTTCGGGAATAGCAATCAGCCCCAGCATTTT. Protein product: CASSWGFGNSNQPQHF.

CDR3 coding DNA: TGTGCCAGCAGCAGGACTAGCGGTTTCGGTGAGCAGTTCTTC. Its protein is CASSRTSGFGEQFF. The chain employs TRBV7-2 and TRBJ2-1; 10 positions agree with TRBD2. The trim removed 5 bases at V and 9 bases at J, leaving 7 bases unmatched. The CDR3 contains 14 residues. The germline V gene encodes CDR1 SGHTA and CDR2 FQGNSA.

This clonotype was seen at least ten times. V is TRBV12-3 or TRBV12-4 and J is TRBJ2-6, with D maybe TRBD2 (6 bases). Trimming took off 6 bases at V and 9 bases at J, with 9 bases between the two ends. The CDR3 extends over 12 amino acids. The CDR3 DNA is TGTGCCAGCAGAGCAGCGGGCAACGTCCTGACTTTC. This codes for CASRAAGNVLTF.

This sequence joins TRBV5-1 and TRBJ1-1; D possibly corresponds to TRBD1 (6 bases). The CDR3 contains 16 residues. Germline CDR1 is SGHRS and CDR2 is YFSETQ. V lost 2 bases and J 2 bases, leaving 16 bases between the germline ends. CDR3 loop: CASSFGAGVGNTEAFF. DNA of the CDR3: TGCGCCAGCAGCTTTGGCGCAGGGGTGGGTAACACTGAAGCTTTCTTT. The full variable domain, rest sourced from reference TRBV5-1 and TRBJ1-1, is KAGVTQTPRYLIKTRGQQVTLSCSPISGHRSVSWYQQTPGQGLQFLFEYFSETQRNKGNFPGRFSGRQFSNSRSEMNVSTLELGDSALYLCASSFGAGVGNTEAFFGQGTRLTVV.

This clonotype was observed a handful of times. The chain carries TRBV6-2 or TRBV6-3 and TRBJ2-3, with TRBD2 as a possible D gene (5 bases). The germline CDR1 and CDR2 sequences are MNHEY and SVGEGT. The CDR3 consists of 15 residues. Trimming removed 0 bases at V and 3 bases at J, with 10 bases between. The CDR3 reads CASSYSGLATDTQYF. The DNA of the CDR3 is TGTGCCAGCAGTTACTCGGGTCTAGCTACAGATACGCAGTATTTT.

Notes on this clonotype: One end of the junction does not line up with germline, which may come from a read error. The rearrangement links TRBV20-1 to TRBJ2-2, with 8 bases that match TRBD2. This CDR3 is 17 amino acids long. Germline loops: CDR1 DFQATT, CDR2 SNEGSKA (reference sequence). For the CDR3, the DNA is TGCTGTGCTAGAGATCCTCGGCGGGGGGCGGTCACCGGGGAGCTGTTTTTT. The encoded protein is CCARDPRRGAVTGELFF.

This clonotype showed up just a few times. The V and J genes are TRBV5-5 and TRBJ1-5; D uncertain. The CDR3 extends over 13 amino acids. The V and J ends lost 4 bases and 7 bases respectively, with 12 bases between them. Germline V gene data show CDR1 as SGHKS and CDR2 as YYEKEE (reference sequence). CDR3 amino acids: CASSPWRDQPQHF. In DNA form, the CDR3 reads TGTGCCAGCAGCCCCTGGCGAGACCAGCCCCAGCATTTT.

This sequence joins TRBV9 and TRBJ1-6; maybe TRBD1 (5 bases). Trimming took 4 bases from V and 7 from J, leaving 12 bases between them. The CDR3 consists of 14 residues. The germline V gene encodes CDR1 SGDLS and CDR2 YYNGEE. CDR3 DNA sequence: TGTGCCAGCAGCTCAGGGTTGGAGAATTCACCCCTCCACTTT. It specifies CASSSGLENSPLHF.

This clonotype came up a few times. The V call is TRBV6-5, the J call TRBJ1-4, with no clear D. V shed 0 bases and J shed 5 bases, with 7 bases lying between them. The CDR3 consists of 14 residues. Germline CDR1 MNHEY, CDR2 SVGAGI. As DNA, the CDR3 is TGTGCCAGCAGTTACTCCCGGACGAATGAAAAACTGTTTTTT. Its protein product is CASSYSRTNEKLFF.

This clonotype was observed a few times. CDR3 residues: CSAGQGRGETQYF. CDR3 bases: TGCAGTGCTGGCCAGGGGAGGGGAGAGACCCAGTACTTC. The chain employs TRBV20-1 and TRBJ2-5, with a weak D call TRBD2 (7 bases). The CDR3 loop spans 13 amino acids. V was trimmed by 5 bases and J by 4 bases, leaving 14 bases between them. CDR1 is DFQATT, CDR2 SNEGSKA, per germline (reference sequence).

This clonotype was picked up a small number of times. The J gene is TRBJ2-5, the V gene TRBV5-5; D gene uncertain. Germline V gives CDR1 SGHKS, CDR2 YYEKEE (reference sequence). There are 14 residues in the CDR3. The V end lost 1 base, the J end lost 1 base, and 8 bases lay between the germline ends. DNA of the CDR3: TGTGCCAGCAGCTTGTGGGCTTCCCAAGAGACCCAGTACTTC. Protein: CASSLWASQETQYF.

This clonotype was detected many times. The rearrangement joins TRBV29-1 to TRBJ2-1; D not certain. Germline assignment: CDR1 SQVTM and CDR2 ANQGSEA. Trimming pared 5 bases from V and 10 bases from J, leaving 12 bases between. CDR3 length: 11 residues. The CDR3, as DNA: TGCAGCGTTTCCTCGGCGAGGGAGCAGTTCTTC. It specifies CSVSSAREQFF.

The rearrangement joins TRBV20-1 to TRBJ1-6; TRBD1 matches at 7 bases. With V trimmed by 0 bases and J by 14 bases, 10 bases remained unmatched. The CDR3 is 14 amino acids. The germline V gene has CDR1 DFQATT and CDR2 SNEGSKA (reference sequence). The CDR3 loop reads CSARDGTASLALHF. The DNA of the CDR3 is TGCAGTGCTAGAGATGGGACAGCATCACTAGCCCTCCACTTT.

This clonotype was found a few times. V is TRBV20-1 and J is TRBJ2-7, with a possible D match to TRBD2 (6 bases). V was pared by 6 bases and J by 1 base, with 13 bases between. The CDR3 length is 13 residues. Germline V gene lookup returns CDR1 DFQATT and CDR2 SNEGSKA (reference sequence). This CDR3 is CSANSGPSYEQYF. The CDR3 bases are TGCAGTGCGAATAGCGGACCTTCCTACGAGCAGTACTTC.

This clonotype was counted ten times or more. The CDR3 protein is CSARGTSGNNEQFF. For the CDR3, the DNA is TGCAGTGCTAGAGGCACTAGCGGAAACAATGAGCAGTTCTTC. V and J are TRBV20-1 and TRBJ2-1; 8 nucleotides match TRBD2. Germline CDR1 is DFQATT and CDR2 is SNEGSKA (reference sequence). The CDR3 has 14 residues. V was clipped by 1 base and J by 5 bases; unmatched bases: 4.

The J gene is TRBJ1-1, the V gene TRBV5-1, with D perhaps TRBD1 (5 bases). Germline CDR1 reads SGHRS; CDR2 reads YFSETQ. Deletions cut 0 bases from V and 1 base from J, with 7 bases between. This CDR3 spans 14 amino acids. In DNA, the CDR3 is TGCGCCAGCAGCTTGGCCCAGGGGAACACTGAAGCTTTCTTT. Protein product: CASSLAQGNTEAFF.

In its sample, this clonotype was seen many times. The chain recombines TRBV12-3 or TRBV12-4 with TRBJ1-1; TRBD1 matches 8 bases. The V and J ends lost 6 bases and 2 bases, in that order; junction bases with no gene match: 11. This CDR3 spans 16 amino acids. In nucleotides, the CDR3 is TGTGCCAGCAGCTTCCGGACAGGGTCTTCCAACACTGAAGCTTTCTTT. Protein product: CASSFRTGSSNTEAFF.